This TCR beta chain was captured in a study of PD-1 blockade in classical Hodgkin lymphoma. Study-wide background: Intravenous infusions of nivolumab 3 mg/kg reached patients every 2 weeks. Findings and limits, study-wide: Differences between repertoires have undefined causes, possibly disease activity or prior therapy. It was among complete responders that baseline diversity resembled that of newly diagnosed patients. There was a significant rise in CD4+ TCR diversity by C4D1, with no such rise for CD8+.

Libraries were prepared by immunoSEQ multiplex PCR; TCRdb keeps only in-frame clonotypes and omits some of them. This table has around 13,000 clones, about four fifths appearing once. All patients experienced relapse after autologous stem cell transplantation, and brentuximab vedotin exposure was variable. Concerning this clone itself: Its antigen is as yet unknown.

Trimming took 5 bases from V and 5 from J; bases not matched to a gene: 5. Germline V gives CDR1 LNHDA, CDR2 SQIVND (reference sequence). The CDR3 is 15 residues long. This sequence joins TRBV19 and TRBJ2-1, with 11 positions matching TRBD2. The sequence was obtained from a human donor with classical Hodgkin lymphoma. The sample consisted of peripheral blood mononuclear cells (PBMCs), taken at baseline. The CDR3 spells CASSHSGGAHNEQFF. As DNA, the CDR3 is TGTGCCAGTAGTCATAGCGGGGGGGCCCACAATGAGCAGTTCTTC.